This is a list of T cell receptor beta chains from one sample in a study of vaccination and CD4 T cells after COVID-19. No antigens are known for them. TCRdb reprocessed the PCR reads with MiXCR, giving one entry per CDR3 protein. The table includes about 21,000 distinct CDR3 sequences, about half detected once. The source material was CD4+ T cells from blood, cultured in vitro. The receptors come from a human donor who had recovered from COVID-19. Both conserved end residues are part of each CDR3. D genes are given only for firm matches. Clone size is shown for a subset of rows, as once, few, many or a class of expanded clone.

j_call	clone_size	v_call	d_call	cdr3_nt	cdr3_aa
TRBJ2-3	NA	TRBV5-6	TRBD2	TGTGCCAGCAGCCCCCGGACTAGCGGGAGTGGAGATACGCAGTATTTT	CASSPRTSGSGDTQYF
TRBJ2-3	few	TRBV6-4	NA	TGTGCCAGCGGTGACTCTCCCACAGATACGCAGTATTTT	CASGDSPTDTQYF
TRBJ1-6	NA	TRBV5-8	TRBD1	TGTGCCAGCAGAAACCCGACAGGGCCGCCGGGTTTGGCCCTCCACTTT	CASRNPTGPPGLALHF
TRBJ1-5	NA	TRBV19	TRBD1	TGTGCCAGTAGTATCTCCGGGACAGGGGCCCTCAATCAGCCCCAGCATTTT	CASSISGTGALNQPQHF
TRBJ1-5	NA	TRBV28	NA	TGTGCCAGCAGTAGGACCTCAGGCGATCAGCCCCAGCATTTT	CASSRTSGDQPQHF
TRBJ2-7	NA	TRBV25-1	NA	TGTGCCAGCAGTGATCACAATAGGGGGAAATACGAGCAGTACTTC	CASSDHNRGKYEQYF
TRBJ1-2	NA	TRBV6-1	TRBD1	TGTGCCAGTGATAGGACAGGATCATATGGCTACACCTTC	CASDRTGSYGYTF
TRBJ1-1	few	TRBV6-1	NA	TGTGCCAGCAACCACGGGACACTGAACACTGAAGCTTTCTTT	CASNHGTLNTEAFF
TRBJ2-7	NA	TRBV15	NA	TGTGCCACCAGCAGAGATCGGGGTGCGGGACACGAGCAGTACTTC	CATSRDRGAGHEQYF
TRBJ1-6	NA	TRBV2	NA	TGTGCCAGCAGTGAGGGTTGGCGACAGAATAATTCACCCCTCCACTTT	CASSEGWRQNNSPLHF
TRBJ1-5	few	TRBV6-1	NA	TGTGCCAGCAGTACCTCTAATAGCAATCAGCCCCAGCATTTT	CASSTSNSNQPQHF
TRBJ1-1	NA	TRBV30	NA	TGTGCCTGGAGGCCCCCGCAGGCTGGGGCTGAAGCTTTCTTT	CAWRPPQAGAEAFF
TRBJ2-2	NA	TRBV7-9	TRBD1	TGTGCCAGCAGCCCTCGACAGGGAATAAGGAACACCGGGGAGCTGTTTTTT	CASSPRQGIRNTGELFF
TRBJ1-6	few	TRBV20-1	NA	TGCAGTGCTAGAAGACAGATACTCGATAATTCACCCCTCCACTTT	CSARRQILDNSPLHF
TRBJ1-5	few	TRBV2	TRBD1	TGTGCCAGCAGCCTGACAGGGATGAATCAGCCCCAGCATTTT	CASSLTGMNQPQHF
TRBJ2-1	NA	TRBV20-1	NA	TGCAGTGCTGTGGGGCTAGCGAGAATCAATGAGCAGTTCTTC	CSAVGLARINEQFF
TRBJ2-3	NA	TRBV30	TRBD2	TGTGCCTGGAGTTTGCGGGAGCCGCAGTATTTT	CAWSLREPQYF
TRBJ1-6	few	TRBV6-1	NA	TGTGCCAGCAGATTAGAAACAGGAAACGGAGGTTCACCCCTCCACTTT	CASRLETGNGGSPLHF
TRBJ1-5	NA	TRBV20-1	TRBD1	TGCAGTGCACCTACAGGGGACAATCAGCCCCAGCATTTT	CSAPTGDNQPQHF
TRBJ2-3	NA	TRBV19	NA	TGTGCCAGTAGTTCGGGGTTCCACACAGATACGCAGTATTTT	CASSSGFHTDTQYF